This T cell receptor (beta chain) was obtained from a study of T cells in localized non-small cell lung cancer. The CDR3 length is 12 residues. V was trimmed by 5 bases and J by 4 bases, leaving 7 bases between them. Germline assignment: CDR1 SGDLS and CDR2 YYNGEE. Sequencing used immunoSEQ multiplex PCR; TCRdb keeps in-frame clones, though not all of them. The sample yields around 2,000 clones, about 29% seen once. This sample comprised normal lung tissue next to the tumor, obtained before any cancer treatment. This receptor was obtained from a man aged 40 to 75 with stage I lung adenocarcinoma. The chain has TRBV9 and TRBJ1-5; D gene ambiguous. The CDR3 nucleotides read TGTGCCAGCAGTGCGGCGAATCAGCCCCAGCATTTT. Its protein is CASSAANQPQHF.